This T cell receptor beta chain stems from a study of cytomegalovirus exposure and HLA in healthy donors. Looking at the study overall: HLA-typed donors were the source of approximately 85 million unique TCRs held in an early data release. Genotyping showed roughly 86% of 300 to 450 donors falling in the Caucasian-associated ancestry cluster.

As regards this clone: What it recognizes is unknown. Here the CDR3 omits its conserved ending phenylalanine or tryptophan, so a read error is the likely source.

Study-wide results and caveats: Analysis was performed later, and it showed HLA-associated TCR beta chains to be more clonally expanded than equally common others.

The PCR used 60 Vbeta and 13 Jbeta primers. The data were produced by immunoSEQ multiplex PCR, yet TCRdb's version contains in-frame clones alone and is incomplete. This table holds roughly 190,000 clones, 75% to 90% found once. The sequence was collected from a boy younger than 10 in good health and CMV-seronegative. The sequenced sample was PBMCs.

Here the CDR3 DNA reads TGTGCCAGCAGCAGGGGGGGGCGCTCAGGGTATGGCTACACCCTC. As protein: CASSRGGRSGYGYTL. This chain connects TRBV7-6 to TRBJ1-2; possible D gene TRBD1, 6 bases. The CDR3 is 15 amino acids. Trimming took off 5 bases at V and 5 bases at J, with 18 bases between the two ends. Germline V gene data show CDR1 as SGHVS and CDR2 as FNYEAQ.